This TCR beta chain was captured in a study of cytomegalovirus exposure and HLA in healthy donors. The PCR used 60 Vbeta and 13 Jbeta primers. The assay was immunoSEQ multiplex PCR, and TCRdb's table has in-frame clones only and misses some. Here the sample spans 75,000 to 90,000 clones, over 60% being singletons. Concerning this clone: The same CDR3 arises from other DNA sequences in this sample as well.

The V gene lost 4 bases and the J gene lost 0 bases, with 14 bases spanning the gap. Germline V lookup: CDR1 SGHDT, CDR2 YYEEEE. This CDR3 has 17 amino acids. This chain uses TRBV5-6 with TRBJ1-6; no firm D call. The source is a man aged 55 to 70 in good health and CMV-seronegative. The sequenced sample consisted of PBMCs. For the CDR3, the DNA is TGTGCCAGCAGCCGCGTAACGGGAGGCTCCTATAATTCACCCCTCCACTTT. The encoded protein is CASSRVTGGSYNSPLHF. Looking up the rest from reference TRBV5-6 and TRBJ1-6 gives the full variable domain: DAGVTQSPTHLIKTRGQQVTLRCSPKSGHDTVSWYQQALGQGPQFIFQYYEEEERQRGNFPDRFSGHQFPNYSSELNVNALLLGDSALYLCASSRVTGGSYNSPLHFGNGTRLTVT.